This T cell receptor (beta chain) was captured in a study of tumor and adjacent non-tumor tissue in lung cancer. Overall study results and limits: Higher tumor TCR diversity was associated with shorter survival. Tumor repertoires had a smaller top 100 clone share than normal lung.

This CDR3 has 15 residues. Per germline, CDR1 SGHAT and CDR2 FQNNGV. Comments on this clonotype: Its target is not known. This likely comes from a read error, as the CDR3 has no conserved phenylalanine or tryptophan at its end.

A modified ARM-PCR protocol with three rounds of nested PCR amplified TCRbeta. TCRdb independently ran MiXCR on the multiplex PCR reads; one entry per CDR3 protein. This table has fewer than 90,000 distinct CDR3 sequences, under 80% appearing once. RNA was extracted from bulk tissue without any cell sorting. Distant lung tissue was collected more than 3 cm away from the tumor edge. Specimen: distant non-tumor lung tissue. The genes are TRBV11-2 and TRBJ1-2; the match to TRBD1 covers 7 bases. The clonotype originates from a woman in her 50s with non-small cell lung cancer. The CDR3 protein is CVIGDTGAPNYGYTS. CDR3 nucleotide sequence: TGTGTCATTGGCGATACAGGGGCCCCTAACTATGGCTACACCTCC.